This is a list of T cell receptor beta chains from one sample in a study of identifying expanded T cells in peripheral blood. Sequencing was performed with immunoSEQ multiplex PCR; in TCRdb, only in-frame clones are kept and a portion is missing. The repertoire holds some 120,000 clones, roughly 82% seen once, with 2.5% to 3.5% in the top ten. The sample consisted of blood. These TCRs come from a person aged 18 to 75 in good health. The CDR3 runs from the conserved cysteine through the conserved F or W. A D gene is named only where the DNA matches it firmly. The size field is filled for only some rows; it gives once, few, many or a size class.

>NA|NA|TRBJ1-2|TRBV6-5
CASSYEGDSGYTF
TGTGCCAGCAGTTACGAGGGGGATTCTGGCTACACCTTC
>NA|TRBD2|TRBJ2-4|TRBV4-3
CASSQDLAGGSVNIQYF
TGCGCCAGCAGCCAAGACCTAGCGGGGGGCTCTGTAAACATTCAGTACTTC
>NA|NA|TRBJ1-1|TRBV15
CATSRERDGGVNTEAFF
TGTGCCACCAGCAGAGAGAGGGACGGGGGCGTGAACACTGAAGCTTTCTTT
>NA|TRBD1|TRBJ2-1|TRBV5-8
CASSLIVTTGEFF
TGTGCCAGCAGCTTGATCGTAACGACAGGGGAGTTCTTC
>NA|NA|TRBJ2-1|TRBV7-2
CASSLREGEGSFYREQFF
TGTGCCAGCAGCTTACGAGAGGGTGAAGGGTCCTTCTACAGGGAGCAGTTCTTC
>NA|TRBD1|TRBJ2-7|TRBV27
CASTPRPRQGKPYEQYF
TGTGCCAGCACACCCAGACCAAGACAGGGGAAACCCTACGAGCAGTACTTC
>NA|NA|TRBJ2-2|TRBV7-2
CASSLYSSSTGELFF
TGTGCCAGCAGCTTGTACAGCAGTTCCACCGGGGAGCTGTTTTTT
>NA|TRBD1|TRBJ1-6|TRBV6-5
CASSSGGGLNSPLHF
TGTGCCAGCAGTTCGGGAGGGGGCCTAAATTCACCCCTCCACTTT
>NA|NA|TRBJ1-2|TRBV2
CASSFGDSYGYTF
TGTGCCAGCAGTTTTGGTGACAGCTATGGCTACACCTTC
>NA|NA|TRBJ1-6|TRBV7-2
CASSLDSYSPLHF
TGTGCCAGCAGCTTAGACAGTTATTCACCCCTCCACTTT
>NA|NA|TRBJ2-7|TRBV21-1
CASSKWVTDSYEQYF
TGTGCCAGCAGCAAATGGGTCACTGATTCCTACGAGCAGTACTTC
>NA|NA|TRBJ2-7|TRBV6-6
CASSPGRGYYEQYF
TGTGCCAGCAGCCCCGGCAGGGGTTACTACGAGCAGTACTTC
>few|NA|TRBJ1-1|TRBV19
CATSPGTEAFF
TGTGCCACCAGTCCGGGCACTGAAGCTTTCTTT
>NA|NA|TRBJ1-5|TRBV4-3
CASSQDFRTGRNQPQHF
TGCGCCAGCAGCCAAGATTTTCGGACGGGCCGAAATCAGCCCCAGCATTTT
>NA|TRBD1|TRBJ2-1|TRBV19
CASSRGTGGSNEQFF
TGTGCCAGTAGTAGGGGGACAGGGGGTTCCAATGAGCAGTTCTTC
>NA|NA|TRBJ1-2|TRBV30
CAWTHAQGKGSYGYTF
TGTGCCTGGACTCATGCGCAGGGTAAAGGATCCTATGGCTACACCTTC
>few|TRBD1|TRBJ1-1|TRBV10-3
CAISSGWGQGHTEAFF
TGTGCCATCTCAAGTGGGTGGGGACAGGGCCACACTGAAGCTTTCTTT
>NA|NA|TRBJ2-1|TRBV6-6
CASSSIVGDYNEQFF
TGTGCCAGCAGTTCCATAGTAGGGGATTACAATGAGCAGTTCTTC
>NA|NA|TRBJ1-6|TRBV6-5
CASSYSAVGNSPLHF
TGTGCCAGCAGTTACTCGGCCGTGGGGAATTCACCCCTCCACTTT
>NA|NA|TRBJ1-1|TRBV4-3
CASSQERSGEAFF
TGCGCCAGCAGCCAAGAGAGGAGCGGTGAAGCTTTCTTT
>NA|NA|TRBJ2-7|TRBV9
CASSVGPDSYEQYF
TGTGCCAGCAGCGTAGGCCCGGACTCCTACGAGCAGTACTTC
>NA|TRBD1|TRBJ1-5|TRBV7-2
CASSLQGAMGQPQHF
TGTGCCAGCAGCTTACAGGGGGCCATGGGTCAGCCCCAGCATTTT
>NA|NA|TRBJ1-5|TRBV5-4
CASSLNGHNQPQHF
TGTGCCAGCAGCTTAAACGGCCACAATCAGCCCCAGCATTTT